The clone carrying this TCR beta chain was observed at least ten times. This record belongs to a study of T-cell reconstitution after alpha-beta-depleted transplantation in children. The CDR3 extends over 11 amino acids. Trimming removed 7 bases at V and 3 bases at J, with 3 bases between. Unique molecular identifiers were incorporated into the prepared TCRbeta library. Each CDR3 protein gets one entry after TCRdb re-called the PCR reads with MiXCR. Altogether about 410,000 distinct CDR3 sequences are present, roughly 20% being singletons, with the ten largest covering 3.8%. Here the sequenced sample was PBMCs from the stem cell graft donor, taken from the stem cell graft. This TCR came from a human donor who donated a stem cell graft to a child with acute myeloid leukemia. The J gene is TRBJ2-2, the V gene TRBV12-3 or TRBV12-4; D gene ambiguous. CDR3 amino acids: CASTDTGELFF. The CDR3, as DNA: TGTGCCAGCACCGACACCGGGGAGCTGTTTTTT.